A selection of T cell receptor beta chains follows, all from one sample in a study of identical twins. TCRdb re-called the 5' RACE reads with MiXCR, one entry per CDR3 protein. The sample has a few hundred thousand distinct CDR3 sequences; around 9% are singletons. Sequenced input: naive T cells sorted from blood. These receptors were taken from a woman between 50 and 59 years old in good health. Both conserved end residues are part of each CDR3.

TRBJ2-5 TRBV9 CASSVGDRETQYF
TRBJ2-2 TRBV27 CASSGLGSGELFF
TRBJ2-2 TRBV5-1 CASRQMQGTGELFF
TRBJ1-1 TRBV4-1 CASSQEAALNTEAFF
TRBJ1-1 TRBV20-1 CSARLQGNTEAFF
TRBJ1-1 TRBV4-1 CASSPQRSDTEAFF
TRBJ1-1 TRBV20-1 CSATNPGTQAAFF
TRBJ1-4 TRBV20-1 CSALGIRKDEKLFF
TRBJ1-1 TRBV12-3/TRBV12-4 CASSFPTGVNTEAFF
TRBJ1-2 TRBV27 CASTRQGGDYGYTF
TRBJ2-1 TRBV27 CASKVTGTGVYEQFF
TRBJ1-2 TRBV12-3/TRBV12-4 CASSFAGWGYGYTF
TRBJ2-1 TRBV10-3 CATATSGTYNEQFF
TRBJ2-1 TRBV24-1 CATSETGVGSSYNEQFF
TRBJ2-3 TRBV6-2/TRBV6-3 CASSYSGPSRDTQYF
TRBJ2-3 TRBV4-1 CASSQDRVPGAPQYF
TRBJ1-1 TRBV6-1 CASSKRSGTKTFF
TRBJ2-1 TRBV11-2 CASSHLAGRGNEQFF
TRBJ2-1 TRBV30 CAWSRIRRTSGYNEQFF
TRBJ2-1 TRBV28 CASKPRLAGGNSFF
TRBJ2-2 TRBV7-9 CASSSGTRVAGELFF
TRBJ2-1 TRBV12-3/TRBV12-4 CASRPTGAAQFF
TRBJ2-1 TRBV20-1 CSARGDGTYYNEQFF
TRBJ2-3 TRBV29-1 CSVEDRTSGRHAGTQYF
TRBJ2-1 TRBV2 CASSEPDLAGAYNEQFF
TRBJ2-1 TRBV5-1 CASARNVINEQFF
TRBJ2-3 TRBV12-3/TRBV12-4 CASSPGLYTDTQYF
TRBJ2-5 TRBV10-2 CASSESTTVQETQYF
TRBJ2-1 TRBV4-2 CASSPDGLTFHNEQFF
TRBJ2-1 TRBV29-1 CSVGWGHNEQFF
TRBJ2-1 TRBV20-1 CSARDRAGLPSYNEQFF
TRBJ2-3 TRBV20-1 CSVRGSGTDTQYF
TRBJ2-4 TRBV5-1 CASSYGMPEDIQYF
TRBJ2-7 TRBV7-3 CASSQDRGQYEQYF
TRBJ2-1 TRBV14 CASSQGLDHSYNEQFF
TRBJ2-7 TRBV27 CASSSDSLSYEQYF
TRBJ2-3 TRBV9 CASTVGGTDTQYF
TRBJ1-5 TRBV6-1 CASSEEGRQPQHF
TRBJ1-4 TRBV6-5 CASSYSGASGHEKLFF
TRBJ2-1 TRBV9 CASSPLPPPSSYNEQFF
TRBJ1-5 TRBV20-1 CSARDPLSSGDQPQHF
TRBJ2-1 TRBV19 CASSMARSPGEQFF
TRBJ2-2 TRBV19 CASSSGPTNTGELFF